This T cell receptor (beta chain) was identified during a study of OX40 agonist ivuxolimab in advanced cancers. This clone has only one observation. As yet, its antigen is unknown. Study-wide points: The mean number of expanded clones was higher in CD8+ T cells than in CD4+.

There are 13 residues in the CDR3. V gave up 2 bases and J gave up 5 bases, with 7 bases separating them. CDR1 is KGHSH, CDR2 LQKENI, per germline. Generated by immunoSEQ multiplex PCR, the TCRdb table keeps only in-frame clones and is missing some. The top ten hold around 0.73% of the sample, which has approximately 69,000 clones, 65% to 90% seen once. The chain couples TRBV18 to TRBJ2-1; no firm D call. The receptor was derived from an adult with an advanced solid tumor such as melanoma, head and neck, liver or kidney cancer. This sample comprised CD4+ or CD8+ T cells sorted from blood, obtained in a trial of the OX40 agonist ivuxolimab. This CDR3 is CASSPSVDNEQFF. The CDR3, as DNA: TGTGCCAGCTCACCATCGGTAGACAATGAGCAGTTCTTC.